The 21 T cell receptor beta chains in this list originate from one sample, sequenced in a study of OX40 agonist ivuxolimab in advanced cancers. Measured with immunoSEQ multiplex PCR; TCRdb has only the in-frame clones, and not every one. Among 55,000 to 80,000 clones listed, over 75% were seen once. The material was CD4+ or CD8+ T cells sorted from blood, obtained in a trial of the OX40 agonist ivuxolimab. These receptors came from an adult with an advanced solid tumor such as melanoma, head and neck, liver or kidney cancer.

The chain joins TRBV9 to TRBJ2-3, with 13 positions matching TRBD2. This CDR3 spans 19 amino acids. The germline V gene has CDR1 SGDLS and CDR2 YYNGEE. V lost 3 bases and J lost 2; bases outside the gene matches: 12. The DNA for the CDR3 is TGTGCCAGCAGCGAAAGGACTAGCGGGAGCGGGGTAGTCACAGATACGCAGTATTTT. It codes for CASSERTSGSGVVTDTQYF.

This chain links TRBV7-8 with TRBJ2-1, with 7 bases lining up with TRBD2. Germline CDR1 SGHVS, CDR2 FQNEAQ. The V segment lost 0 bases and the J segment 5 bases; nucleotides outside the gene matches: 1. The CDR3 runs to 14 residues. CDR3 protein: CASSLAGTNNEQFF. The CDR3 DNA is TGTGCCAGCAGCTTAGCGGGGACTAACAATGAGCAGTTCTTC.

This clone was observed a handful of times. The rearrangement links TRBV7-2 to TRBJ2-5, with D unclear. Per germline, CDR1 SGHTA and CDR2 FQGNSA. V dropped 4 bases and J dropped 5 bases, with 11 bases sitting between them. CDR3 length: 13 amino acids. CDR3 coding DNA: TGTGCCAGCAGCTCGGCAATGGGGGAGACCCAGTACTTC. Translated: CASSSAMGETQYF.

This clone was found a few times. V is TRBV10-2 and J is TRBJ1-5; 7 bases are a match to TRBD1. The CDR3 consists of 13 residues. Germline V lookup: CDR1 WSHSY, CDR2 SAAADI. With V trimmed by 8 bases and J by 4 bases, 5 bases remained unmatched. This CDR3 is CASRGQTNQPQHF. CDR3 bases: TGCGCCAGCCGGGGACAGACGAATCAGCCCCAGCATTTT.

The chain carries TRBV2 and TRBJ2-5; tentative D call: TRBD1 (6 bases). This CDR3 contains 18 residues. V was trimmed by 8 bases and J by 0 bases, leaving 25 bases between them. Germline lookup yields CDR1 SNHLY and CDR2 FYNNEI. The CDR3 loop is CASRPRTAEAPYQETQYF. The CDR3 bases are TGTGCCAGCCGGCCCCGGACAGCGGAAGCTCCGTACCAAGAGACCCAGTACTTC.

This chain uses TRBV29-1 with TRBJ2-3; D may be TRBD2 (6 bases). The CDR3 covers 14 residues. Trimming removed 6 bases from V and 1 base from J, with 14 bases in between. Germline CDR1 SQVTM, CDR2 ANQGSEA. The CDR3 DNA reads as TGCAGCGTGGGACTGGGGACCCGCACAGATACGCAGTATTTT. It yields the protein CSVGLGTRTDTQYF.

The chain has TRBV2 and TRBJ2-7; D possibly uses TRBD1 or TRBD2 (5 bases each). Germline V gene lookup returns CDR1 SNHLY and CDR2 FYNNEI. V lost 0 bases and J 0 bases, leaving 12 bases between the germline ends. The CDR3 is made up of 16 amino acids. This CDR3 reads CASSEAGVLSSYEQYF. CDR3 DNA: TGTGCCAGCAGTGAAGCGGGGGTACTGAGCTCCTACGAGCAGTACTTC.

V is TRBV14 and J is TRBJ2-1, with D unresolved. The V gene lost 2 bases and the J gene lost 1 base, with 9 bases spanning the gap. The CDR3 length is 15 residues. Germline V gene lookup returns CDR1 SGHDN and CDR2 FVKESK. The CDR3 DNA sequence: TGTGCCAGCAGCCAAATCTTCAGGTCCTACAATGAGCAGTTCTTC. Its protein is CASSQIFRSYNEQFF.

This clone is a singleton in its sample. The J gene is TRBJ1-6, the V gene TRBV10-3; 7 positions match TRBD1. This CDR3 has 17 residues. Germline loops: CDR1 ENHRY, CDR2 SYGVKD. After removal of 1 base from V and 0 bases from J, the junction contained 3 bases not matched to a gene. For the CDR3, the DNA is TGTGCCATCAGTGAGTGGGCAGGGGGCTCCTATAATTCACCCCTCCACTTT. Translated, it gives CAISEWAGGSYNSPLHF.

This clone was detected a few times. The chain combines TRBV29-1 with TRBJ1-1; D gene ambiguous. The CDR3 has 15 residues. V shed 6 bases and J shed 3 bases, with 20 bases lying between them. Germline CDR1 is SQVTM and CDR2 is ANQGSEA. The DNA of the CDR3 is TGCAGCGTCGATCCGGGCCGAGCGCCCCACACTGAAGCTTTCTTT. Its translation is CSVDPGRAPHTEAFF.

In the case of this clone: The same CDR3 is also encoded by other DNA sequences in this sample. The chain carries TRBV7-9 and TRBJ1-1; D remains unclear. CDR1 is SEHNR, CDR2 FQNEAQ, per germline (reference sequence). This CDR3 is 16 amino acids long. The ends were cut back, 4 bases at V and 3 bases at J, with 18 bases in the middle. This chain's CDR3 is CASSSSLDRGDTEAFF. The CDR3 DNA reads TGTGCCAGCAGCTCCTCTCTGGATCGCGGTGACACTGAAGCTTTCTTT.

V usage is TRBV2 and J usage is TRBJ1-6, with 9 bases that match TRBD1. Germline trimming cut 8 bases from V and 11 bases from J; bases unmatched to any gene: 4. The CDR3 consists of 12 residues. Germline CDR1 and CDR2: SNHLY and FYNNEI. As DNA, the CDR3 is TGTGCCAGCCGGGACAGGGAGGCACCCCTCCACTTT. Its protein is CASRDREAPLHF.

The V and J genes are TRBV2 and TRBJ2-7; TRBD1 agrees at 7 bases. The germline CDR1 and CDR2 sequences are SNHLY and FYNNEI. The CDR3 contains 15 residues. Trimming cost V 7 bases and J 1 base; bases outside gene matches: 10. The CDR3, as DNA: TGTGCCAGCAACCCGGGACAGTATTCTTCCTACGAGCAGTACTTC. It translates to CASNPGQYSSYEQYF.

The J gene is TRBJ1-1, the V gene TRBV18; no clear D. With 1 base removed from V and 1 base from J, the gap between germline ends came to 7 bases. The CDR3 is 14 residues long. In germline, CDR1 is KGHSH, CDR2 LQKENI. Here the CDR3 DNA reads TGTGCCAGCTCACCACGCGAGGCGAACACTGAAGCTTTCTTT. Translated, it gives CASSPREANTEAFF.

This clone was found once. This rearrangement joins TRBV6-5 to TRBJ2-2, with unresolved D. Germline V CDR1 and CDR2: MNHEY, SVGAGI. V lost 0 bases and J lost 0, with 8 bases in between. This CDR3 is 16 amino acids long. CDR3 protein: CASSYSRRTNTGELFF. The CDR3 coding sequence is TGTGCCAGCAGTTACTCGCGGCGAACGAACACCGGGGAGCTGTTTTTT.

The genes are TRBV9 and TRBJ2-1; TRBD2 aligns across 10 bases. Germline CDR1 and CDR2: SGDLS and YYNGEE. The V gene end was trimmed by 4 bases and the J gene end by 4 bases; junction bases not matched to a gene: 8. CDR3 length: 16 residues. The CDR3 bases are TGTGCCAGCAGCCCTCGGACTAGCGGTAGTTACAATGAGCAGTTCTTC. Its translation is CASSPRTSGSYNEQFF. Together with reference TRBV9 and TRBJ2-1, the CDR3 gives the full variable domain: DSGVTQTPKHLITATGQRVTLRCSPRSGDLSVYWYQQSLDQGLQFLIQYYNGEERAKGNILERFSAQQFPDLHSELNLSSLELGDSALYFCASSPRTSGSYNEQFFGPGTRLTVL.

The chain employs TRBV2 and TRBJ2-5; D might be TRBD1 or TRBD2, each matching 5 bases. The CDR3 covers 15 residues. Looked up from germline, CDR1 is SNHLY and CDR2 is FYNNEI. The V end lost 3 bases, the J end lost 5 bases, and 16 bases lay between the germline ends. The CDR3 region is CASSELGRLAETQYF. The CDR3, as DNA: TGTGCCAGCAGTGAGCTGGGACGGCTTGCTGAGACCCAGTACTTC.

V usage is TRBV28 and J usage is TRBJ1-2; D is ambiguous. V was clipped by 6 bases and J by 0 bases, with 8 bases between them. The CDR3 runs 13 residues. Germline-derived CDR1 and CDR2 are MDHEN and SYDVKM. The CDR3 DNA is TGTGCCAGCAGCGGACGAACTAACTATGGCTACACCTTC. Translated, it gives CASSGRTNYGYTF.

This clone showed up just once. The chain recombines TRBV28 with TRBJ2-1; 7 nucleotides agree with TRBD1. The CDR3 runs to 16 residues. V was pared by 2 bases and J by 2 bases, with 6 bases of the junction left unmatched. Germline-derived CDR1 and CDR2 are MDHEN and SYDVKM. The CDR3 DNA is TGTGCCAGCAGTTTACTCACAGGGGCGACCTACAATGAGCAGTTCTTC. It encodes CASSLLTGATYNEQFF.

This chain uses TRBV2 with TRBJ2-3; D is unresolved. V lost 1 base to trimming and J lost 5 bases, with 10 bases between them. The germline V gene has CDR1 SNHLY and CDR2 FYNNEI. The CDR3 is made up of 14 amino acids. CDR3 in amino acids: CASSEEGSVDTQYF. The CDR3 nucleotides read TGTGCCAGCAGTGAAGAGGGTTCAGTAGATACGCAGTATTTT.

The chain joins TRBV27 to TRBJ2-2; D unresolved. Trimming left V 5 bases short and J 6 bases short, with 13 bases between. Germline-derived CDR1 and CDR2 are MNHEY and SMNVEV (reference sequence). The CDR3 totals 14 residues. The CDR3 reads CASSPGSPPGELFF. For the CDR3, the DNA is TGTGCCAGCAGTCCCGGGTCACCCCCCGGGGAGCTGTTTTTT.